The clone carrying this T cell receptor (beta chain) was seen only a few times. No antigen is known for it. The sample is drawn from a study of Ad26.COV2.S vaccination and SARS-CoV-2 variants. Study-wide findings and caveats: Among vaccine recipients, spike-specific TCR breadth exceeded that of placebo recipients.

This CDR3 comprises 14 residues. In germline, CDR1 is LGHDT, CDR2 YNNKEL (reference sequence). V was pared by 4 bases and J by 0 bases, with 9 bases between. The treatment denotes: about 20 received Ad26.COV2.S at low or high dose, single or two shots; a few received placebo; per-sample allocation not given. All samples were drawn on day 63, counting from the first vaccine or placebo injection. The data were produced by immunoSEQ multiplex PCR, yet TCRdb's version contains in-frame clones alone and is incomplete. The repertoire holds about 460,000 clones, with roughly 87% as singletons. J is TRBJ1-2 and V is TRBV3-1 (or the pseudogene TRBV3-2), with unresolved D. Sequences were derived from peripheral blood, sampled in a trial of Ad26.COV2.S vaccine versus placebo. This receptor was obtained from a person aged 18-65 years who received the Ad26.COV2.S COVID-19 vaccine or a placebo. The CDR3 spells CASSLGSSNYGYTF. CDR3 DNA: TGTGCCAGCAGCCTTGGGAGCTCTAACTATGGCTACACCTTC.